Sequencing of this TCR beta chain was carried out in a study of blood T cell repertoires in COVID-19 (dated by TCRdb to the early 2020s). For the study in its entirety: Samples from collaborators originated in the United States, Italy and Spain and spanned both the acute and convalescent phases of COVID-19. The prospective study material was composed of cDNA or gDNA derived from T cells, B-cell-depleted T cells, or PBMCs. The dataset comprised deeply sampled blood TCRbeta repertoires from subjects exposed to, actively infected with, or recovered from COVID-19. The repertoires were made available in a free public database intended to serve as a resource for research on the immune response to SARS-CoV-2. The samples were drawn from two sources: the first 160 participants of the ongoing ImmuneRACE study, and about 1,300 subjects contributed by 6 global collaborators. A de-identified subject ID, COVID-19 status, age in years and sex were almost always included in the sample metadata. HLA class I and class II types, where available, came from metadata supplied by the sample provider rather than from assay-based typing. Overall results and qualifications from the work: Clinical and demographic metadata were provided uncurated, with the amount varying by source and participant.

A note on this clone: It lacks a known antigen. Per-base qualities were not stored, and no clone one base away is much larger.

From the germline V gene (reference sequence), CDR1 is SGHNT and CDR2 is YYREEE. Its CDR3 holds 18 amino acids, cysteine through phenylalanine. Solely the CDR3 DNA is kept, with 54 bases framed from the first base. At the junction V is shortened by 4 bases and J by 2 bases; bases outside the gene matches: 8. TCRbeta CDR3 regions were amplified from genomic DNA using the immunoSEQ Assay, a bias-controlled multiplex PCR. On the study's bioinformatics: The number of nucleated cells in each sample was estimated by amplification of reference gene primers within the assay. To quantify the absolute abundance of each unique TCRbeta CDR3 rearrangement, sequence reads were collapsed and filtered. For each sample, productive Simpson clonality was calculated by taking the square root of Simpson's diversity index across productive rearrangements. TCRdb retrieved this table from immuneACCESS and kept in-frame rearrangements only. Not all clones are present; in checked studies, unresolved V genes account for under half, and no reason is known for the remainder. V, J and clone size derive from that table, while D and trimming were established from the DNA sequence. The sample table records about 67,000 clones; around 87% of these occur just once. Jointly, the top ten make up 4% to 5.5% of the sample.

Whole blood was collected in K2EDTA tubes by collaborating institutions according to the institutions' own protocols. Collaborator samples were shipped for TCRbeta analysis as frozen whole blood, isolated PBMCs, or DNA extracted from either sample type. The TCR sequence derives from a man in his fifties with active COVID-19. Sequencing was carried out using peripheral blood. The chain is assembled from TRBV5-4 and TRBJ2-1; 14 bases in between match TRBD2. The DNA sequence follows: TGTGCCAGCAGCCCCGGGACTAGCGGGAGAGGGGCCTACAATGAGCAGTTCTTC. Its protein reads: CASSPGTSGRGAYNEQFF.